These 10 T cell receptor beta chains were sequenced from one sample in a study of blood T cell repertoires in COVID-19. TCRdb's table, derived via immunoSEQ multiplex PCR, lists solely in-frame clones and lacks some. The sample contains about 340,000 clones, 86% of which appear only once. Input material: peripheral blood. The receptors here all came from a woman in her sixties with COVID-19, enrolled during active disease.

This clone was found many times. The chain joins TRBV4-1 to TRBJ1-5, with a weak D call TRBD1 (6 bases). The V gene lost 5 bases and the J gene lost 4 bases, with 15 bases spanning the gap. This CDR3 has 15 amino acids. Germline V gene lookup returns CDR1 MGHRA and CDR2 YSYEKL. The CDR3 loop reads CASSREGQPNQPQHF. The DNA for the CDR3 is TGCGCCAGCAGCAGAGAAGGACAGCCTAATCAGCCCCAGCATTTT.

The table lists this clone with a few counts. J is TRBJ1-1 and V is TRBV4-1, with D maybe TRBD1 (6 bases). The CDR3 is made up of 13 amino acids. V dropped 4 bases and J dropped 9 bases, with 15 bases sitting between them. From germline, CDR1 is MGHRA and CDR2 YSYEKL. The CDR3 DNA reads TGCGCCAGCAGCCCTGCCGGACAGAGAAAAGCTTTCTTT. Protein sequence: CASSPAGQRKAFF.

A word on this clone: This sample includes further DNA sequences coding for the same CDR3. This chain uses TRBV5-4 with TRBJ2-5, with a possible D match to TRBD1 (6 bases). The germline CDR1 and CDR2 sequences are SGHNT and YYREEE (reference sequence). The CDR3 spans 14 residues. The V and J ends lost 2 bases and 1 base respectively, with 9 bases between them. The CDR3 DNA follows: TGTGCCAGCAGCTTACAGGGTGCCCAAGAGACCCAGTACTTC. Encoded protein: CASSLQGAQETQYF. Full variable domain (remainder filled in from reference TRBV5-4 and TRBJ2-5): ETGVTQSPTHLIKTRGQQVTLRCSSQSGHNTVSWYQQALGQGPQFIFQYYREEENGRGNFPPRFSGLQFPNYSSELNVNALELDDSALYLCASSLQGAQETQYFGPGTRLLVL.

The chain employs TRBV12-5 and TRBJ1-3; no clear D gene. The CDR3 contains 16 residues. Germline CDR1 is LGHNT and CDR2 is FRNRAP. V was trimmed by 0 bases and J by 4 bases, leaving 13 bases between them. This CDR3 is CASGLVLTARGNTIYF. The CDR3 nucleotides are TGTGCTAGTGGTTTGGTATTGACTGCGAGGGGAAACACCATATATTTT.

V and J are TRBV14 and TRBJ1-1, with D perhaps matching TRBD1 (6 bases). Germline CDR1 and CDR2: SGHDN and FVKESK. The CDR3 is 12 residues long. Trimming cost V 1 base and J 6 bases, with 6 bases left between them. CDR3 bases: TGTGCCAGCAGCCAAGGGACAGCTGAAGCTTTCTTT. The encoded protein is CASSQGTAEAFF. Using reference TRBV14 and TRBJ1-1 for the parts outside the CDR3, the full variable domain is EAGVTQFPSHSVIEKGQTVTLRCDPISGHDNLYWYRRVMGKEIKFLLHFVKESKQDESGMPNNRFLAERTGGTYSTLKVQPAELEDSGVYFCASSQGTAEAFFGQGTRLTVV.

This clone has just one count. The CDR3 is CSVDTGIGEKLFF. CDR3 coding DNA: TGCAGCGTGGACACAGGGATTGGTGAAAAACTGTTTTTT. The rearrangement joins TRBV29-1 to TRBJ1-4, with a possible D match to TRBD1 (6 bases). V lost 6 bases to trimming and J lost 7 bases, with 15 bases between them. This CDR3 contains 13 residues. The germline V gene encodes CDR1 SQVTM and CDR2 ANQGSEA.

V is TRBV6-6 and J is TRBJ1-2; D unclear. The CDR3 contains 14 residues. In germline, CDR1 is MNHNY, CDR2 SVGAGI (reference sequence). The V end was cut by 4 bases, the J end by 3 bases, with 12 bases between. The DNA of the CDR3 is TGTGCCAGCAGTTTTGAGGGTTTGTACTATGGCTACACCTTC. This gives the protein CASSFEGLYYGYTF.

The chain couples TRBV7-2 to TRBJ1-2; the match to TRBD1 covers 9 bases. The CDR3 runs 15 residues. Looked up from germline, CDR1 is SGHTA and CDR2 is FQGNSA. The V segment lost 5 bases and the J segment 2 bases; nucleotides outside the gene matches: 6. The chain's CDR3 is CASSPAGTGNYGYTF. DNA of the CDR3: TGTGCCAGCAGCCCAGCCGGGACAGGGAACTATGGCTACACCTTC.

The V gene is TRBV25-1, the J gene TRBJ2-1; TRBD1 matches 7 bases. The CDR3 consists of 16 residues. Losses at the gene ends were 3 bases for V and 4 bases for J; bases not matched to a gene: 9. From germline, CDR1 is MGHDK and CDR2 SYGVNS. CDR3 sequence reads: CASSEAQGSFYNEQFF. The DNA of the CDR3 is TGTGCCAGCAGTGAGGCACAGGGGTCCTTTTACAATGAGCAGTTCTTC.

This sequence joins TRBV6-2 or TRBV6-3 and TRBJ2-2, with 7 positions matching TRBD1. Germline trimming cut 4 bases from V and 7 bases from J; bases unmatched to any gene: 15. Germline values: CDR1 MNHEY, CDR2 SVGEGT. CDR3 length equals 17 residues. The DNA for the CDR3 is TGTGCCAGCAGTTCCCCCCACAGGGGAAGAGGGGTCGGGGAGCTGTTTTTT. Its translation is CASSSPHRGRGVGELFF.